By share, the clone carrying this TCR beta chain counts as large (0.1 to 1%). Its specificity is unknown. The CDR3 consists of 12 residues. J was trimmed by 5 bases and V by 6 bases; bases with no gene match: 0. Germline loops: CDR1 WSHSY, CDR2 SAAADI. Sequencing used immunoSEQ multiplex PCR; TCRdb keeps in-frame clones, though not all of them. The sample has about 86,000 clones, about 72% seen once; the top ten hold over 20%. The data were obtained in a study of T cell responses to AZD1222 COVID-19 vaccine. Broader study findings: Spike as a whole was targeted by vaccine-associated CD4 TCRs, dominant at 160-218 and 743-854. Clonal diversity was possibly underestimated, and the donors were mostly white British, with more females. Repertoires were obtained only post-peak T cell response.

This specimen consisted of peripheral blood, obtained on day 0 of AZD1222 vaccination. This TCR was recovered from an adult in good health. V and J are TRBV10-2 and TRBJ2-2; 7 bases are shared with TRBD2. In DNA form, the CDR3 reads TGCGCCAGCAGAGCGGGAACCGGGGAGCTGTTTTTT. Translating it yields CASRAGTGELFF.